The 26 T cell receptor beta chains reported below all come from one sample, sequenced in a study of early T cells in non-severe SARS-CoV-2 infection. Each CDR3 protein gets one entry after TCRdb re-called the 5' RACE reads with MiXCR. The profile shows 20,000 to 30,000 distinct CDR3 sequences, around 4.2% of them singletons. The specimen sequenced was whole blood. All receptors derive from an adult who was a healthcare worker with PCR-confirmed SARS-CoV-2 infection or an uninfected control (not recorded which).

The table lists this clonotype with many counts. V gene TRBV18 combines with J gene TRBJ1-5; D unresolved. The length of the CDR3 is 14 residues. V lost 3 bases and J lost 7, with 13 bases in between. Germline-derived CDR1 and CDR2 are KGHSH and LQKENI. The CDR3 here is CASSPGRESQPQHF. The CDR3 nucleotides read TGTGCCAGCTCACCCGGTCGGGAATCCCAGCCCCAGCATTTT.

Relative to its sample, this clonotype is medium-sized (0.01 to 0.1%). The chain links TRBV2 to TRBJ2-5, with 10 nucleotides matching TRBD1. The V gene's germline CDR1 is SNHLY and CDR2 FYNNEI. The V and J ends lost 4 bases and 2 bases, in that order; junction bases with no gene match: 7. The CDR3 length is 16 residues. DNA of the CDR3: TGTGCCAGCAGTGCGGCGGGACAGGGGTGGCAAGAGACCCAGTACTTC. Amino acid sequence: CASSAAGQGWQETQYF.

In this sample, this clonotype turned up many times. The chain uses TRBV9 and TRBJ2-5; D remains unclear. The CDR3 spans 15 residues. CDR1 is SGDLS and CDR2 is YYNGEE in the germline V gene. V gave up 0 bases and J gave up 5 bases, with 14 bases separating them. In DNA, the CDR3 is TGTGCCAGCAGCGTAGTTTTTCGGTGGTGGGAGACCCAGTACTTC. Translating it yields CASSVVFRWWETQYF.

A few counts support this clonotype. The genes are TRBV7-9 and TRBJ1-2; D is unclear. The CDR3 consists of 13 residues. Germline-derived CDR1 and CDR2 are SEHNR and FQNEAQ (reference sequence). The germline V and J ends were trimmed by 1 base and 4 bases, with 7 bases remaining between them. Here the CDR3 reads CASSLGEGYGYTF. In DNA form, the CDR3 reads TGTGCCAGCAGCTTAGGGGAAGGCTATGGCTACACCTTC.

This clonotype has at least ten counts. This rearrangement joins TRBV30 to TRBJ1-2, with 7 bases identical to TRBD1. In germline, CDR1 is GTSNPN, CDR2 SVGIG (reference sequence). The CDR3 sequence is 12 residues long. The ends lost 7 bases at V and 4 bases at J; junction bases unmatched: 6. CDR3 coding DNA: TGTGCCTCTAGCAACAGGGGCTATGGCTACACCTTC. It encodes CASSNRGYGYTF.

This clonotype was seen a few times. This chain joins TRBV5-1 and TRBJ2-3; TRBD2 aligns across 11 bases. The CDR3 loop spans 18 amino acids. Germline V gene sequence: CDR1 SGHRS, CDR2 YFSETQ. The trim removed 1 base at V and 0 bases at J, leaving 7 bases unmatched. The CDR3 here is CASSLPGVAGGSTDTQYF. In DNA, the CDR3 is TGCGCCAGCAGCTTGCCGGGAGTAGCGGGAGGGAGCACAGATACGCAGTATTTT.

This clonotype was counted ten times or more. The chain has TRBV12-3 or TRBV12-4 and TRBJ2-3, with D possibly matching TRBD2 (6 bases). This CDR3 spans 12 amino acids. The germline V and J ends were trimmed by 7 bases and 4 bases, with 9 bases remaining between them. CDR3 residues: CASTEGADTQYF. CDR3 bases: TGTGCCAGCACGGAGGGAGCAGATACGCAGTATTTT.

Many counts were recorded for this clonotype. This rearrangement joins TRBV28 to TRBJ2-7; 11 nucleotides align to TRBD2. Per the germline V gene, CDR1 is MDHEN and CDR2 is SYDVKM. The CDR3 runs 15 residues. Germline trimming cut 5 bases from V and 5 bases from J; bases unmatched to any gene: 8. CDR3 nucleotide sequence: TGTGCCAGCAGTGCCTTAGCGGGAGGGCTTAACGAGCAGTACTTC. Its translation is CASSALAGGLNEQYF.

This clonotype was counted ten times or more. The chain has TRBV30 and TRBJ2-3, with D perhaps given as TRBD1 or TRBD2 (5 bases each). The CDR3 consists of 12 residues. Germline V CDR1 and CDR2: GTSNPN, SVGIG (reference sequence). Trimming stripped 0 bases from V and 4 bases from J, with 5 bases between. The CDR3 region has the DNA TGTGCCTGGAGTGTGGGGGCAGATACGCAGTATTTT. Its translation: CAWSVGADTQYF.

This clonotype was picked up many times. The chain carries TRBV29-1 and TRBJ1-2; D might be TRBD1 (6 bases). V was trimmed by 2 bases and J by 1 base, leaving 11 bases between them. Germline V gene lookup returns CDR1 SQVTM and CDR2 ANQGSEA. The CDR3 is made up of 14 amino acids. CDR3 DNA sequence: TGCAGCGTTGAACGGGACACCGATAACTATGGCTACACCTTC. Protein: CSVERDTDNYGYTF. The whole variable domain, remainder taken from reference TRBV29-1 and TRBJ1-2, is SAVISQKPSRDICQRGTSLTIQCQVDSQVTMMFWYRQQPGQSLTLIATANQGSEATYESGFVIDKFPISRPNLTFSTLTVSNMSPEDSSIYLCSVERDTDNYGYTFGSGTRLTVV.

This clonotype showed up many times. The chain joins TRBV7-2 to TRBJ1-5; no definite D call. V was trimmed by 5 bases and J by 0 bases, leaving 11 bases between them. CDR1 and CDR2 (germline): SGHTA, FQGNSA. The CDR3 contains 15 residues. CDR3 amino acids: CASSTSFYSNQPQHF. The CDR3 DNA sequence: TGTGCCAGCAGCACTTCCTTTTATAGCAATCAGCCCCAGCATTTT.

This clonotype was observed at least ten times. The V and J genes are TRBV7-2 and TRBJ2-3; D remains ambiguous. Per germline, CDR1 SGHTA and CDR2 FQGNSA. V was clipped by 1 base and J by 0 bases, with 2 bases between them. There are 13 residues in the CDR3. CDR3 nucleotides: TGTGCCAGCAGCTTAGAGAGCACAGATACGCAGTATTTT. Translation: CASSLESTDTQYF.

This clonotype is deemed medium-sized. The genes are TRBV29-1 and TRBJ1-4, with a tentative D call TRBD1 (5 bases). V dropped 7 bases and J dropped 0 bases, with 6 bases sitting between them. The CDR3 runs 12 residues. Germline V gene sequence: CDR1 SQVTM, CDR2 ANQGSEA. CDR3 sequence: CSAGTTNEKLFF. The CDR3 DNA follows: TGCAGCGCAGGGACAACTAATGAAAAACTGTTTTTT.

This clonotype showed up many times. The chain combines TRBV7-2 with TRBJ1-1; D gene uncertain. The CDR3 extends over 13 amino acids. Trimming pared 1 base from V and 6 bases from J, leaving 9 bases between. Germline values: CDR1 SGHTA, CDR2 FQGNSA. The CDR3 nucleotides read TGTGCCAGCAGCTTAGTAAAGGGCGCTGAAGCTTTCTTT. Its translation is CASSLVKGAEAFF. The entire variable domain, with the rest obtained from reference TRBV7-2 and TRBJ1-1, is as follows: GAGVSQSPSNKVTEKGKDVELRCDPISGHTALYWYRQSLGQGLEFLIYFQGNSAPDKSGLPSDRFSAERTGGSVSTLTIQRTQQEDSAVYLCASSLVKGAEAFFGQGTRLTVV.

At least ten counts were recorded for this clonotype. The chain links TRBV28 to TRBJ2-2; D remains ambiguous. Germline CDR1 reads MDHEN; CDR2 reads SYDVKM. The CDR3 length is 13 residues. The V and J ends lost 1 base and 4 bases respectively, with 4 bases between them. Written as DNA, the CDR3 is TGTGCCAGCAGTTTATTAGCCACCGGGGAGCTGTTTTTT. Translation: CASSLLATGELFF.

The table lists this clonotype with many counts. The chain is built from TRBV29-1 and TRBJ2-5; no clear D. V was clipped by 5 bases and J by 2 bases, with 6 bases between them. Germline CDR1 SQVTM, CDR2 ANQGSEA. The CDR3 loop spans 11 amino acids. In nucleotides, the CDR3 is TGCAGCGTTCGGCAACAAGAGACCCAGTACTTC. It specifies CSVRQQETQYF. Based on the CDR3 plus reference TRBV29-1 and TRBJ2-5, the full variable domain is SAVISQKPSRDICQRGTSLTIQCQVDSQVTMMFWYRQQPGQSLTLIATANQGSEATYESGFVIDKFPISRPNLTFSTLTVSNMSPEDSSIYLCSVRQQETQYFGPGTRLLVL.

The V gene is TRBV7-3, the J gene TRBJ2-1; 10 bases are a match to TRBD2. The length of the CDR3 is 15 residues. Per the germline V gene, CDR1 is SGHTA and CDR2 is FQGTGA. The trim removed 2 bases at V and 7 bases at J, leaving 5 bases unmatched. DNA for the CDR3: TGTGCCAGCAGCTTACGGCTAGCGGGAGATAATGAGCAGTTCTTC. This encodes CASSLRLAGDNEQFF. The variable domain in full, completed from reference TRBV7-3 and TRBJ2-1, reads GAGVSQTPSNKVTEKGKYVELRCDPISGHTALYWYRQSLGQGPEFLIYFQGTGAADDSGLPNDRFFAVRPEGSVSTLKIQRTERGDSAVYLCASSLRLAGDNEQFFGPGTRLTVL.

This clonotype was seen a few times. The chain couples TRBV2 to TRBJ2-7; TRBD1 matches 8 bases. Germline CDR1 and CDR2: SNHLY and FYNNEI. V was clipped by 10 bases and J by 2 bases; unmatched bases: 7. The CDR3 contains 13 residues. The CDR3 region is CATRTGRTYEQYF. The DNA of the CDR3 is TGTGCCACCAGGACAGGGAGGACCTACGAGCAGTACTTC.

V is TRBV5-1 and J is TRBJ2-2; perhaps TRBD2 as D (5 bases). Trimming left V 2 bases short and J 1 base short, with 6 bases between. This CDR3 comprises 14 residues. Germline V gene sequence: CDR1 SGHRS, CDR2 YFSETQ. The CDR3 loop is CASSLRENTGELFF. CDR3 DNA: TGCGCCAGCAGCTTACGGGAGAACACCGGGGAGCTGTTTTTT.

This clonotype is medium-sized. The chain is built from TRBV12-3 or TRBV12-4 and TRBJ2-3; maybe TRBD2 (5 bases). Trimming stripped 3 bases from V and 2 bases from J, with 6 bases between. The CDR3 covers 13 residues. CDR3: CASSFGLTDTQYF. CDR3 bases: TGTGCCAGCAGTTTCGGACTCACAGATACGCAGTATTTT.

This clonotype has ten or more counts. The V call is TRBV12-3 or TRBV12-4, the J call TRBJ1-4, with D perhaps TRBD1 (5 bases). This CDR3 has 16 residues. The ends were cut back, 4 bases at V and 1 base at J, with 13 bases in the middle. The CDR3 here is CASSSRGGLTNEKLFF. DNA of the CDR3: TGTGCCAGCAGTTCCCGGGGGGGATTAACTAATGAAAAACTGTTTTTT.

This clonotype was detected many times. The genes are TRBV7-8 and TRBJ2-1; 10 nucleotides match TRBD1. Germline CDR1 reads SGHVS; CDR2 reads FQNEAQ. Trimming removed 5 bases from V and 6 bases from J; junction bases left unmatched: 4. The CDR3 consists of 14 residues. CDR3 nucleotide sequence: TGTGCCAGCAGCCGACAGGGGGCGGGCAATGAGCAGTTCTTC. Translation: CASSRQGAGNEQFF.

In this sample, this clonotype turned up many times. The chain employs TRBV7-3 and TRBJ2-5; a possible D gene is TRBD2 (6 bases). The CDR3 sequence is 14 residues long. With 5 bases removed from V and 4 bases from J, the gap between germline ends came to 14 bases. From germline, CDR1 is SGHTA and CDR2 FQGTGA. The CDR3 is CASSPTGVRETQYF. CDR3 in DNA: TGTGCCAGCAGCCCGACGGGAGTTCGAGAGACCCAGTACTTC.

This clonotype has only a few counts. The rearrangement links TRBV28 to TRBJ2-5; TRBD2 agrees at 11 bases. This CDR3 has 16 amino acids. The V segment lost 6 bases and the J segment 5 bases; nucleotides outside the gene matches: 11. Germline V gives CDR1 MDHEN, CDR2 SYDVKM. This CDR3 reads CASRNLTSGKDETQYF. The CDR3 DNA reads TGTGCCAGCAGAAATCTGACTAGCGGGAAGGACGAGACCCAGTACTTC. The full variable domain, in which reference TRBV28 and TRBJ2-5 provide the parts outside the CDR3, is DVKVTQSSRYLVKRTGEKVFLECVQDMDHENMFWYRQDPGLGLRLIYFSYDVKMKEKGDIPEGYSVSREKKERFSLILESASTNQTSMYLCASRNLTSGKDETQYFGPGTRLLVL.

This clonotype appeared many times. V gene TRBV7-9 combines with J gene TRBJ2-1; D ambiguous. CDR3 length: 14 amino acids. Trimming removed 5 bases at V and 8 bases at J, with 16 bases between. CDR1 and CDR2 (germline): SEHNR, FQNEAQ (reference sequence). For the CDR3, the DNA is TGTGCCAGCAGCCCGATAGGTCTGGGCTATGAGCAGTTCTTC. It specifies CASSPIGLGYEQFF.

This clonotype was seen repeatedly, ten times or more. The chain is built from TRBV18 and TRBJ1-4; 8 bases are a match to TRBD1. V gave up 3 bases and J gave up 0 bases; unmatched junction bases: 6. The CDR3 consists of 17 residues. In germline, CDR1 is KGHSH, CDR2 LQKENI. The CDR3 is CASSPRTGSATNEKLFF. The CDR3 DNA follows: TGTGCCAGCTCACCGCGGACAGGGTCTGCAACTAATGAAAAACTGTTTTTT.